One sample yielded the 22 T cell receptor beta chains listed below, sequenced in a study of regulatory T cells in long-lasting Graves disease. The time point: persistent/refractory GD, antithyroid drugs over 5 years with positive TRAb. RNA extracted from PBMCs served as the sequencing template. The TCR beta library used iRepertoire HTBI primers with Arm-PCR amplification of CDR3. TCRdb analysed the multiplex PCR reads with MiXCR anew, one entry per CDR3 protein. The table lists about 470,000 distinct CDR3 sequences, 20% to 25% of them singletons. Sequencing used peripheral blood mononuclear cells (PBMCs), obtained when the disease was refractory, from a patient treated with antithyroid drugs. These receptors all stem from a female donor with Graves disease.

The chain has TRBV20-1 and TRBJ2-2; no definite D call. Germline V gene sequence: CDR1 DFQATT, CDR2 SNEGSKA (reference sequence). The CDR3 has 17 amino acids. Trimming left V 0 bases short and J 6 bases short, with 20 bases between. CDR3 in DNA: TGCAGTGCTAGAGATATCCTTAGACTGGGCGCACCCGGGGAGCTGTTTTTT. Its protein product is CSARDILRLGAPGELFF.

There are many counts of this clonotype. The CDR3 region has the DNA TGTGCCAGCAACATACAGGGAGCCGATAGCAATCAGCCCCAGCATTTT. As protein: CASNIQGADSNQPQHF. The rearrangement joins TRBV12-3 or TRBV12-4 to TRBJ1-5; tentatively, D is TRBD1 (6 bases). Trimming pared 7 bases from V and 0 bases from J, leaving 16 bases between. The length of the CDR3 is 16 residues.

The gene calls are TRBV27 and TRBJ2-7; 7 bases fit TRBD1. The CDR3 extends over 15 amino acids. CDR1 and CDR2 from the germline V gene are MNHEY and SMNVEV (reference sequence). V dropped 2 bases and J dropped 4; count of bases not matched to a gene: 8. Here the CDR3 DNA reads TGTGCCAGCAGTTTAACAGGGGTCCCGCGTTACGAGCAGTACTTC. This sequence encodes CASSLTGVPRYEQYF.

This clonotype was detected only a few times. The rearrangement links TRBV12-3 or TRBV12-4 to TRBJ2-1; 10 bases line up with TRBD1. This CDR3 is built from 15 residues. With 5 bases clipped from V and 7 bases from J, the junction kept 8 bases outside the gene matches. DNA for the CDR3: TGTGCCAGCAGTCCGACGGGACAGGGGAAGAATGAGCAGTTCTTC. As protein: CASSPTGQGKNEQFF.

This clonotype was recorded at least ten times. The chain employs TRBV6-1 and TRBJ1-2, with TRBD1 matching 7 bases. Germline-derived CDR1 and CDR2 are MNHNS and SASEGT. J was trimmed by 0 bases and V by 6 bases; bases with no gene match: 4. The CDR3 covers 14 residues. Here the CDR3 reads CASRGQTANYGYTF. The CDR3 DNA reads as TGTGCCAGCAGGGGACAGACAGCTAACTATGGCTACACCTTC.

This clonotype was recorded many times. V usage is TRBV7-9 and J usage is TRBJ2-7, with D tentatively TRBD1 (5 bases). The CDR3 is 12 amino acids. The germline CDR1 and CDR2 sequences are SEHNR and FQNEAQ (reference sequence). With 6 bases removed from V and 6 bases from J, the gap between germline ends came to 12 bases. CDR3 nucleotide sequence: TGTGCCAGCAGTGTGGGAAGGGGCGAGCAGTACTTC. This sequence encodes CASSVGRGEQYF. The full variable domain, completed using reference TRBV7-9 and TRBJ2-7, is DTGVSQNPRHKITKRGQNVTFRCDPISEHNRLYWYRQTLGQGPEFLTYFQNEAQLEKSRLLSDRFSAERPKGSFSTLEIQRTEQGDSAMYLCASSVGRGEQYFGPGTRLTVT.

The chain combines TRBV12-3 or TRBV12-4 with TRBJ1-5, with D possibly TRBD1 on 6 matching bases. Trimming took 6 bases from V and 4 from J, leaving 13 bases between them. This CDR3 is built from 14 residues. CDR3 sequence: CASRQGAANQPQHF. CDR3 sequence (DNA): TGTGCCAGCAGACAGGGCGCAGCAAATCAGCCCCAGCATTTT.

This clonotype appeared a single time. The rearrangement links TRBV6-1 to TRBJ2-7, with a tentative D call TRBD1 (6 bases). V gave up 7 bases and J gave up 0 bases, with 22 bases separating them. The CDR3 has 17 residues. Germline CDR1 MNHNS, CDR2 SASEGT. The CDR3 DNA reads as TGTGCCAGCACCTACATTCTGACAGGTCTGAGCTCCTACGAGCAGTACTTC. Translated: CASTYILTGLSSYEQYF.

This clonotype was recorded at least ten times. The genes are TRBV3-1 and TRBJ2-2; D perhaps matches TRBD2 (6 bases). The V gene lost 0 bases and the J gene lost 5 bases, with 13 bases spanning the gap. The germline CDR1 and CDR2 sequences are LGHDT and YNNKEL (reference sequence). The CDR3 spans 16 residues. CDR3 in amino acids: CASSQERLAITGELFF. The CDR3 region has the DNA TGTGCCAGCAGCCAAGAGCGTCTAGCGATTACCGGGGAGCTGTTTTTT.

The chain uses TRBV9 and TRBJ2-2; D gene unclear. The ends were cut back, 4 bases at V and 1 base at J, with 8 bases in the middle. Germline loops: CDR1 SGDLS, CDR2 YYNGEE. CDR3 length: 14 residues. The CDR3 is CASSPWGNTGELFF. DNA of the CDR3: TGTGCCAGCAGCCCCTGGGGGAACACCGGGGAGCTGTTTTTT.

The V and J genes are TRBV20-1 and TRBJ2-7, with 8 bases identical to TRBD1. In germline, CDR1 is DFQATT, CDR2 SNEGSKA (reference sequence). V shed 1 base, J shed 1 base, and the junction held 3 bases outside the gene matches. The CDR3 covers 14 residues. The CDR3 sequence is CSARGQGRSYEQYF. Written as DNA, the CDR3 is TGCAGTGCTAGAGGACAGGGGAGGTCCTACGAGCAGTACTTC.

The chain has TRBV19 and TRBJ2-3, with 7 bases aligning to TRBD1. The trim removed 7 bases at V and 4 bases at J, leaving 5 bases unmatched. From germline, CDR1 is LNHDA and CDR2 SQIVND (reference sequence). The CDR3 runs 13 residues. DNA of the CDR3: TGTGCCAGTACCACCCAGGGGGCAGATACGCAGTATTTT. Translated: CASTTQGADTQYF.

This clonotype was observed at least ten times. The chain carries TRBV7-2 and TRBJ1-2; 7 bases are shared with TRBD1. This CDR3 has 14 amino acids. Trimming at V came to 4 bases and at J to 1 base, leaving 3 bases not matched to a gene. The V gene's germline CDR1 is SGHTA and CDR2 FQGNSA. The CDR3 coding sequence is TGTGCCAGCAGCTCGGGACAGATTAACTATGGCTACACCTTC. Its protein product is CASSSGQINYGYTF.

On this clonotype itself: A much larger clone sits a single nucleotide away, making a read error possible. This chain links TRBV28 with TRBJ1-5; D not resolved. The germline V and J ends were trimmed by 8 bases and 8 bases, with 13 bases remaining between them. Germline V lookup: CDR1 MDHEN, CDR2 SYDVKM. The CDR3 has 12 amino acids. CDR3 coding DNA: TGTGCCAGCTCGCCCCCGGTCAAGCCCCAGCATTTT. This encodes CASSPPVKPQHF.

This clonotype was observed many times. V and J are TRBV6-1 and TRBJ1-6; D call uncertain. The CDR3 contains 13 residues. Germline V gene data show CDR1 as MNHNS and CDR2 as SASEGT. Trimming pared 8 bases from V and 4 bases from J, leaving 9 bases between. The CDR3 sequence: CASCQLYNSPLHF. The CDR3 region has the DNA TGTGCCAGCTGCCAGCTTTATAATTCACCCCTCCACTTT.

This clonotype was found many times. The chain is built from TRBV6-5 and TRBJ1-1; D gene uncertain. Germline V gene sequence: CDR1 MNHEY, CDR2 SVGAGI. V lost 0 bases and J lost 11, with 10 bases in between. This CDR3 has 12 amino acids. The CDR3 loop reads CASSYSGSRAFF. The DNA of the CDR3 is TGTGCCAGCAGTTACTCGGGTTCGAGGGCTTTCTTT.

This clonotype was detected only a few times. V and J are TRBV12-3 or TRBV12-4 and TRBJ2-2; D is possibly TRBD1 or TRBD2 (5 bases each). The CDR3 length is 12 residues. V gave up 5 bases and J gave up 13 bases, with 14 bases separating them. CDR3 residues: CASSPGTVGLFF. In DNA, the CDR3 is TGTGCCAGCAGTCCTGGGACGGTTGGGCTGTTTTTT.

Here the CDR3 DNA reads TGTGCCAGCAGTGTATTGACAGTCAACACCGGGGAGCTGTTTTTT. Translated: CASSVLTVNTGELFF. The chain uses TRBV6-1 and TRBJ2-2; tentative D call: TRBD1 (5 bases). CDR3 length: 15 amino acids. CDR1 MNHNS and CDR2 SASEGT come from the germline V gene. The V gene lost 4 bases and the J gene lost 2 bases, with 11 bases spanning the gap.

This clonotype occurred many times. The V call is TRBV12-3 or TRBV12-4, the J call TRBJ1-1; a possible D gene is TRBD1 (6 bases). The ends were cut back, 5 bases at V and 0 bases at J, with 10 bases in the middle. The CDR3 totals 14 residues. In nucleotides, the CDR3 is TGTGCCAGCAGTCCGGGACAAATGAACACTGAAGCTTTCTTT. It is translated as CASSPGQMNTEAFF.

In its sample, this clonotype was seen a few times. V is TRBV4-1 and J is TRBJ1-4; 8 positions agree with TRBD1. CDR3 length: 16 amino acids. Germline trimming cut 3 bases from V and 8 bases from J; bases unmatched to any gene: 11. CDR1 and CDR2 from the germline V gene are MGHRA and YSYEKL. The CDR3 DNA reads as TGCGCCAGCAGCCACGTTCGGGACAGGCCGGAAGAAAAACTGTTTTTT. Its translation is CASSHVRDRPEEKLFF.

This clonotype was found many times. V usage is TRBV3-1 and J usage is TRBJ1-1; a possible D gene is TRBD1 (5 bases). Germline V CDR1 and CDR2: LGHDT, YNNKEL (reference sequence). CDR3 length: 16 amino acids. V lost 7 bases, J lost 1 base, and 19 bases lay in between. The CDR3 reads CASTPYRGVGNTEAFF. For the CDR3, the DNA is TGTGCCAGCACCCCTTATAGGGGAGTGGGGAACACTGAAGCTTTCTTT. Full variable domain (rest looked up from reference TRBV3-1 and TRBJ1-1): DTAVSQTPKYLVTQMGNDKSIKCEQNLGHDTMYWYKQDSKKFLKIMFSYNNKELIINETVPNRFSPKSPDKAHLNLHINSLELGDSAVYFCASTPYRGVGNTEAFFGQGTRLTVV.

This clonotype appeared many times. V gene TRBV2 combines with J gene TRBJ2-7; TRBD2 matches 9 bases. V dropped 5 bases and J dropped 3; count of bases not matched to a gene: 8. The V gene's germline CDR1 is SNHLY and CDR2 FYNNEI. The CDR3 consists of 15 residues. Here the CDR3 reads CASSPASGTDYEQYF. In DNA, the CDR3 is TGTGCCAGCAGTCCTGCTAGCGGGACCGACTACGAGCAGTACTTC. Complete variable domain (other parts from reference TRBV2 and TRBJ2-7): EPEVTQTPSHQVTQMGQEVILRCVPISNHLYFYWYRQILGQKVEFLVSFYNNEISEKSEIFDDQFSVERPDGSNFTLKIRSTKLEDSAMYFCASSPASGTDYEQYFGPGTRLTVT.